This entry concerns a single T cell receptor (beta chain). The data are from a study of blood T cell repertoires in COVID-19. For the study at large: Sites in the United States, Italy and Spain provided acute and convalescent COVID-19 samples.

The V gene lost 4 bases and the J gene lost 0 bases, with 10 bases spanning the gap. Germline V gene sequence: CDR1 SGDLS, CDR2 YYNGEE. This CDR3 contains 14 residues. How the authors handled the data: Amplifying reference gene primers gave estimates of nucleated cell counts. Clones were sequenced by immunoSEQ multiplex PCR, and TCRdb holds only the in-frame ones, with some missing. That table furnishes V, J and clone size, whereas the DNA furnished D and trimming. The sample has over 55,000 clones, 85% to 90% seen once. Source material: peripheral blood. This chain uses TRBV9 with TRBJ1-1; the D is unclear. The receptor's source is a middle-aged man with active COVID-19. The CDR3 region has the DNA TGTGCCAGCAGCCCTCGGGGTCTGAACACTGAAGCTTTCTTT. Translated: CASSPRGLNTEAFF.